This T cell receptor (beta chain) was identified during a study of shared clonotypes between healthy human individuals. The study, taken as a whole, reports: In this cohort, only blood was sampled, and tissue repertoires likely differ.

Germline CDR1 and CDR2: MDHEN and SYDVKM. The CDR3 extends over 15 amino acids. Trimming at V came to 6 bases and at J to 6 bases, leaving 8 bases not matched to a gene. On this clone itself: The antigen is not known.

Genomic DNA of every subset was divided equally among multiple immunoSEQ plates. The repertoire was sequenced with immunoSEQ multiplex PCR; TCRdb's copy has only in-frame clones and lacks some. The sample holds about 470,000 clones, roughly 77% seen once. The V and J genes are TRBV28 and TRBJ1-5; 10 bases line up with TRBD1. The receptor's source is a woman aged 40 to 50 in good health. Some clones in this sample may be carry-over from other donors' samples. Source material: PBMCs. The CDR3 protein is CASSPGTGESQPQHF. The CDR3 DNA is TGTGCCAGCAGCCCTGGGACAGGGGAAAGTCAGCCCCAGCATTTT.